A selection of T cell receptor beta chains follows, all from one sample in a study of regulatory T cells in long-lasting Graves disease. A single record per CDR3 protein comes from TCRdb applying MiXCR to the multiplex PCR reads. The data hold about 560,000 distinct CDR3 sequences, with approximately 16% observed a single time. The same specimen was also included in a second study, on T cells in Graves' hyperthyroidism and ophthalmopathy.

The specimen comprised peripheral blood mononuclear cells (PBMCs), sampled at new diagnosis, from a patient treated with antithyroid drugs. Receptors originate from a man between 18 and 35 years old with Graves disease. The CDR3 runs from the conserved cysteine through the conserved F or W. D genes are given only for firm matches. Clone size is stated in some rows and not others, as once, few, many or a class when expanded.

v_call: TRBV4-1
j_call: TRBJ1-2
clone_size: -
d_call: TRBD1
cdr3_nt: TGCGCCAGCAGCTACCGACAGGGGGAGGAGGGGTACTTC
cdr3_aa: CASSYRQGEEGYF

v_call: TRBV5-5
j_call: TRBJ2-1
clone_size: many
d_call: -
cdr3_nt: TGTGCCAGCAGAACCGGTGGGCCCTACAATGAGCAGTTCTTC
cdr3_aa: CASRTGGPYNEQFF

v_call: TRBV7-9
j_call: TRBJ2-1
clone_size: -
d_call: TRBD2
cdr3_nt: TGTGCCAGCAGCCCCGGGACTAGCGGAGAATCGAATGAGCAGTTCTTC
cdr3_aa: CASSPGTSGESNEQFF

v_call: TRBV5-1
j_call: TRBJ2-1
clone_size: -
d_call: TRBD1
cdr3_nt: TGCGCCAGCAGCTCACGACAGGGGGACAATGAGCAGTTCTTC
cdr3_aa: CASSSRQGDNEQFF

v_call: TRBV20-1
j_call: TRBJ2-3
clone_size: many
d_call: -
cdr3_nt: TGCAGTGCTAGAGATGCGACAGATCCGGTTCTAAATACGCAGTATTTT
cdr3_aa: CSARDATDPVLNTQYF

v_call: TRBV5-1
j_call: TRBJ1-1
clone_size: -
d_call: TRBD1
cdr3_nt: TGCGCCAGCAGCTTAAGGACAGGGGGTTCGAACACTGAAGCTTTCTTT
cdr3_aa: CASSLRTGGSNTEAFF

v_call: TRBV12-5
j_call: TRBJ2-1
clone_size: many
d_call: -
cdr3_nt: TGTGCTAGTGGGTTCTACAATGAGCAGTTCTTC
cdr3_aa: CASGFYNEQFF

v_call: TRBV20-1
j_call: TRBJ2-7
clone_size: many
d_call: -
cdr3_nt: TGCAGTGCTGGAAGGGCGGGGGACATTTCCGACGAGCAGTACTTC
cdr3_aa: CSAGRAGDISDEQYF

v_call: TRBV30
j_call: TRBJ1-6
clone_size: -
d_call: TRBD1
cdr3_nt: TGTGCCTGGAGTGTAGGAGGGGGCCTTAATTCACCCCTCCACTTT
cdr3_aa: CAWSVGGGLNSPLHF

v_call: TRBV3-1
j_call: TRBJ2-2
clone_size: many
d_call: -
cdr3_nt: TGTGCCAGCAGCCAAATGTCCGGGGAGCTGTTTTTT
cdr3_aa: CASSQMSGELFF

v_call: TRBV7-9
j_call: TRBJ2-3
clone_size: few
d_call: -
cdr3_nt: TGTGCCAGCAGCCCCCGGGGAACAGGCCGAGGGTATACGCAGTATTTT
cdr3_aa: CASSPRGTGRGYTQYF

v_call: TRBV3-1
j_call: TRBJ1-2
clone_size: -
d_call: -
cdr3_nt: TGTGCCAGCAGCCAAGTTGTTGGACAGAACTATGGCTACACCTTC
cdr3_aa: CASSQVVGQNYGYTF

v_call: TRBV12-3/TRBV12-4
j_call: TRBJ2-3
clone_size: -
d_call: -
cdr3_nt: TGTGCCAGCATCTCATACGGGGGTGGAGCAGATACGCAGTATTTT
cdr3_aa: CASISYGGGADTQYF

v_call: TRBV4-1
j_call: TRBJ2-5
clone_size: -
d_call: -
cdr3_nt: TGCGCCTGCAGCCAAGCGGAGCGCCCCCAGGAGACCCAGTACTTC
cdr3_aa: CACSQAERPQETQYF

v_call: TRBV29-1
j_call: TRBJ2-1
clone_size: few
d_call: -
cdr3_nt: TGCAGCGTTGTAAAGGACTACAGATACAATGAGCAGTTCTTC
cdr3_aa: CSVVKDYRYNEQFF

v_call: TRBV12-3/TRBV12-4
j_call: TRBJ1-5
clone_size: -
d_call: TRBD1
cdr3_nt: TGTGCCAACAGCCTCGGACAGGGGGAAAGACAGCCCCAGCATTTT
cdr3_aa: CANSLGQGERQPQHF

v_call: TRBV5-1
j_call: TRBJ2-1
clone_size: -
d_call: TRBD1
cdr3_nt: TGCGCCAGCAGCCCAGGAGGACAGGGGCGTAGGTTAAATGAGCAGTTCTTC
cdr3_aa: CASSPGGQGRRLNEQFF

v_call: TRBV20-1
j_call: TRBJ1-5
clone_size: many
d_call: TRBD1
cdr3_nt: TGCAGTGCAACGGGACAGGAGATTAGCAATCAGCCCCAGCATTTT
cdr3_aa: CSATGQEISNQPQHF

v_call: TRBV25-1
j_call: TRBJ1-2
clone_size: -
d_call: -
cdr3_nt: TGTGCCAGCACAACAGGCTCGAATGGCTACACCTTC
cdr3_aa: CASTTGSNGYTF

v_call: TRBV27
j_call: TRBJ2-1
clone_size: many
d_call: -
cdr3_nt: TGTGCCAGCAGCCAGGGAGGCAATGAGCAGTTCTTC
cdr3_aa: CASSQGGNEQFF

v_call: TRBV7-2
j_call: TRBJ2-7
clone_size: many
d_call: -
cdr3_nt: TGTGCCAGCAGCTCCACCCCATACAGGGCAACGTCCTACGAGCAGTACTTC
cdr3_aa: CASSSTPYRATSYEQYF

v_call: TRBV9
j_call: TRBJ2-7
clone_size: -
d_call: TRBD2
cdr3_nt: TGTGCCAGCAGCGCGGGGGGGGCGGGATCCTACGAGCAGTACTTC
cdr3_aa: CASSAGGAGSYEQYF

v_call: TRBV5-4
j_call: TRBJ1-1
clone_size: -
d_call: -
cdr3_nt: TGTGCCAGCAGCCGGACAGCCGAAAACACTGAAGCTTTCTTT
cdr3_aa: CASSRTAENTEAFF

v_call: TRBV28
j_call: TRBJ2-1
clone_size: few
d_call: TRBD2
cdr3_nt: TGTGCCAGCAGTTCCCCAGCTAGCGGGAGAGGCTCTTACAATGAGCAGTTCTTC
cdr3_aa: CASSSPASGRGSYNEQFF

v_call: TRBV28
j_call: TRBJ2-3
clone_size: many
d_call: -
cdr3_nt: TGTGCCAGCAGTTTGGGGGGTGCTTTTTCCGATACGCAGTATTTT
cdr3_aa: CASSLGGAFSDTQYF

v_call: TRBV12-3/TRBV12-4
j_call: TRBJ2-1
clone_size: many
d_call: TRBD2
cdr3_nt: TGTGCCAGCAGACTAGCGGGAGGAATGGAGCAGTTCTTC
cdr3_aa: CASRLAGGMEQFF

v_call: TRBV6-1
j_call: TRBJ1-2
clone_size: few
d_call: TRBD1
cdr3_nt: TGTGCCAGCAGTGGGACAGGGCCTTATGGCTACACCTTC
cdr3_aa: CASSGTGPYGYTF

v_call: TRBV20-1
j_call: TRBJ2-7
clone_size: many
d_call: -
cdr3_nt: TGCAGTGCTAGGGCGGCGAGCGGATGGTACTACGAGCAGTACTTC
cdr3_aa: CSARAASGWYYEQYF

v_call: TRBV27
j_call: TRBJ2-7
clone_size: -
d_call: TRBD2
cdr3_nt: TGTGCCAGCAGTTCGCCACTAGCGGGAGGGCTGAACGAGCAGTACTTC
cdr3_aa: CASSSPLAGGLNEQYF

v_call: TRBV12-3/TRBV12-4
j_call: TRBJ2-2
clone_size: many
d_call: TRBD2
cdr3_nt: TGTGCCACCCTGGGGAGAATCGGTGGGAGGGCCGAGGCCGGGGAGCTGTTTTTT
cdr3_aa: CATLGRIGGRAEAGELFF

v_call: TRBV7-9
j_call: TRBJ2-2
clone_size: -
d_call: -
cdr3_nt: TGTGCCAGCAGCTTAGTGGTCGCGGCCGGGGAGCTGTTTTTT
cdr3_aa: CASSLVVAAGELFF

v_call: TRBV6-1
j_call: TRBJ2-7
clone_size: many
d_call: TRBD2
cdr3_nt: TGTGCCAGCAGCACGACTAGCGGGGCATCCTACGAGCAGTACTTC
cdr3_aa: CASSTTSGASYEQYF

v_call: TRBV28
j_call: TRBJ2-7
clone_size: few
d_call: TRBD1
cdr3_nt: TGTGCCAGCAGTTCCCCTGGACAGGGGTCGCATGAGCAGTACTTC
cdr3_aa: CASSSPGQGSHEQYF

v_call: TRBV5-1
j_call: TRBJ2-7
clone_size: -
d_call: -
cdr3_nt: TGCACCAGCAGCCCCCCGGGGCTCTCCTACGAGCAGTACTTC
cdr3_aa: CTSSPPGLSYEQYF

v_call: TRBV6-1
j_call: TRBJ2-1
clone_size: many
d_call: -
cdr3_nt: TGTGCCAGCAGGACTTCCCTAGGACAGTCACAGTTCTTC
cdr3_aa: CASRTSLGQSQFF

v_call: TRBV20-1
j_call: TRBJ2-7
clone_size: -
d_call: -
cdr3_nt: TGCAGTGCTCGCGGACCCGCCTCCTACGAGCAGTACTTC
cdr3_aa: CSARGPASYEQYF

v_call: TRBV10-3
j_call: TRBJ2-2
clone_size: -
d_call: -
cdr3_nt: TGTGCCATCAGTGAGGACCCAGCTACCGCCGGGGAGCTGTTTTTT
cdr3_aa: CAISEDPATAGELFF

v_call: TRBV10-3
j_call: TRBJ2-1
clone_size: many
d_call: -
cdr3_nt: TGTGCCATCGGAGGGGGGAATGAGCAGTTCTTC
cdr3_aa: CAIGGGNEQFF

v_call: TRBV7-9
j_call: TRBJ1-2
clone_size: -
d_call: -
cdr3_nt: TGTGCCAGCGGGCTACCCACGGATGGCTACACCTTC
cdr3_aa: CASGLPTDGYTF

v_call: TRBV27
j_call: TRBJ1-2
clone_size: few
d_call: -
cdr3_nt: TGTGCCAGCAGCTGGAGGGGGGGGCTTGGCTATGGCTACACCTTC
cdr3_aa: CASSWRGGLGYGYTF

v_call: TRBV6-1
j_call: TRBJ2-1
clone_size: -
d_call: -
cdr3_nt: TGTGCCAGCAGTGAGGGGGAATGGGAGCGGTCAGTATTCGGTGAGCAGTTCTTC
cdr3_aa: CASSEGEWERSVFGEQFF

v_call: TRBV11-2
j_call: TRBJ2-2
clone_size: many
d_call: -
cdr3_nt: TGTGCCGGCACCACTACCAGGACAGCGCGGACCGGGGAGCTGTTTTTT
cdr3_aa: CAGTTTRTARTGELFF

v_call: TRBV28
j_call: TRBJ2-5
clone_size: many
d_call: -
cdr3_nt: TGTGCCAGCAAGAACCCCCGGAGAATGGAAGAGACCCAGTACTTC
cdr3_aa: CASKNPRRMEETQYF

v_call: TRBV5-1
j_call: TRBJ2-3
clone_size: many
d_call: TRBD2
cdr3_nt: TGCGCCAGCAGCTTGGCGACTAGCGGGAGAACAGATACGCAGTATTTT
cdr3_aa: CASSLATSGRTDTQYF

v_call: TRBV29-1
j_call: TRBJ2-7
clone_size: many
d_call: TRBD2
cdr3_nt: TGCAGCGTTGAATTCGGGGAGGGGCACTACGAGCAGTACTTC
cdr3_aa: CSVEFGEGHYEQYF

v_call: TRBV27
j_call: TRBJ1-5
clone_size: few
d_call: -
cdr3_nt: TGTGCCAGCAGCCGAGGGGCAGGGATGAGCAATCAGCCCCAGCATTTT
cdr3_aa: CASSRGAGMSNQPQHF

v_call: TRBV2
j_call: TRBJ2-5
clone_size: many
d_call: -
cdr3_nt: TGTGCCAGCAGTGAAATGGCCATCCAAGAGACCCAGTACTTC
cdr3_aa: CASSEMAIQETQYF

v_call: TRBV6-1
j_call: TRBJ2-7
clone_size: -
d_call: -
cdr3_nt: TGTGCCAGCAAGAGGGGAAAGCTGGATTCCTACGAGCAGTACTTC
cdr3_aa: CASKRGKLDSYEQYF

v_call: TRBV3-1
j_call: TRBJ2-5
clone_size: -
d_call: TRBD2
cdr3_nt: TGTGCCAGCAGCCAAGCACTAGCGCGATACCAAGAGACCCAGTACTTC
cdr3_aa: CASSQALARYQETQYF

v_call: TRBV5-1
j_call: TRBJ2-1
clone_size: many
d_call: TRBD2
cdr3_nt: TGCGCCAGCAGCTTGTCTCCTAGCGGGAGCGCTGAGCAGTTCTTC
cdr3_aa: CASSLSPSGSAEQFF

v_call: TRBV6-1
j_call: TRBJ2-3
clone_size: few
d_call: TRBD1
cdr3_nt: TGTGCCAGCAGTATGGGACAGCCAAACACAGATACGCAGTATTTT
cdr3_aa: CASSMGQPNTDTQYF

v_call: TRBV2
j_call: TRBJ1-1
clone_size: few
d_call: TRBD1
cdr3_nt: TGTGCCAGCAGTGGGGACAGACTGAACACTGAAGCTTTCTTT
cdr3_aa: CASSGDRLNTEAFF

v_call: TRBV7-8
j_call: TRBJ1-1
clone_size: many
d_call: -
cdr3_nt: TGTGCCAGCAGCTGGGACACCTCGCTGAACACTGAAGCTTTCTTT
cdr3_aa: CASSWDTSLNTEAFF

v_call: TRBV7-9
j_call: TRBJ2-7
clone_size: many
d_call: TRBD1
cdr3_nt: TGTGCCAGCAGCTTTGGCAGGGGGAATACCTACGAGCAGTACTTC
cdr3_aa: CASSFGRGNTYEQYF